This T cell receptor beta chain was sequenced in a study of identical twins' blood T cells. Authors' data handling: Per-library CDR3 reads ranged about 2.2 to 4 million; clonotypes, ~90,000 to ~550,000. TCRdb recomputed calls from the 5' RACE reads with MiXCR, one row per CDR3 protein. The V and J calls reflect TCRdb's pipeline rather than the authors' work. The profile shows 350,000 to 400,000 distinct CDR3 sequences, roughly 27% of them singletons. Study-wide points: Top TCRbeta clonotypes were shared more with twin than unrelated donors. Twins shared about as many clonotypes as their cloneset sizes predicted.

Germline V gene sequence: CDR1 SNHLY, CDR2 FYNNEI. CDR3 length: 11 residues. Trimming stripped 2 bases from V and 6 bases from J, with 1 base between. This clonotype was observed at least ten times. Its target is not known. The sequenced sample consisted of PBMCs. The sequence was obtained from a woman between 18 and 50 years old in good health. The genes are TRBV2 and TRBJ2-2, with D uncertain. The CDR3 coding sequence is TGTGCCAGCAGTGAATCCGGGGAGCTGTTTTTT. This gives the protein CASSESGELFF.